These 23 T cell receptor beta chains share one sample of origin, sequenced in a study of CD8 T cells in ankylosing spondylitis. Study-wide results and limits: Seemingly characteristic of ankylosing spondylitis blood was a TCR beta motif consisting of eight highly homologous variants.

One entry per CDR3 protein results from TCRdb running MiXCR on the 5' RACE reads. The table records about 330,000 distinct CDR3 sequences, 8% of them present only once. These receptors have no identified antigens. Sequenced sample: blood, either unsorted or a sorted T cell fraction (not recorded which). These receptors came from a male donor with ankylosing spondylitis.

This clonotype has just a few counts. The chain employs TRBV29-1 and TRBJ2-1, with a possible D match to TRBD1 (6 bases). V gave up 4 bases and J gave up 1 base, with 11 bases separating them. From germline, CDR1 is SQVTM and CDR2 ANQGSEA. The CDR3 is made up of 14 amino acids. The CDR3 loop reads CSVVARGSYNEQFF. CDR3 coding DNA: TGCAGCGTTGTCGCCAGGGGATCCTACAATGAGCAGTTCTTC.

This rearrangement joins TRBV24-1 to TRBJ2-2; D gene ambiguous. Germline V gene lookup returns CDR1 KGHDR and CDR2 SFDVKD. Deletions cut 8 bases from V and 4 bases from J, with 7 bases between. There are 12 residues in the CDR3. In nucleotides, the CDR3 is TGTGCCACCAATGCTCTCACCGGGGAGCTGTTTTTT. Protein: CATNALTGELFF.

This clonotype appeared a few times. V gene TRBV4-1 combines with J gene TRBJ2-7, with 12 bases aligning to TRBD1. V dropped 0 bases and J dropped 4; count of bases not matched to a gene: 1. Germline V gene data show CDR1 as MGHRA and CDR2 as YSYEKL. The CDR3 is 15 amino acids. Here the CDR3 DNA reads TGCGCCAGCAGCCAAGAGGGACAGGGGGCATACGAGCAGTACTTC. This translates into CASSQEGQGAYEQYF.

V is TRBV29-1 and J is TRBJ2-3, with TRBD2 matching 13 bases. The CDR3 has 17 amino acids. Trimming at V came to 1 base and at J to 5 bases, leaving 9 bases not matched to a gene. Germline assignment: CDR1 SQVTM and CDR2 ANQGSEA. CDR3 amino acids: CSVEGVLAGGPRDTQYF. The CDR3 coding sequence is TGCAGCGTTGAAGGTGTACTAGCGGGAGGGCCCAGAGATACGCAGTATTTT.

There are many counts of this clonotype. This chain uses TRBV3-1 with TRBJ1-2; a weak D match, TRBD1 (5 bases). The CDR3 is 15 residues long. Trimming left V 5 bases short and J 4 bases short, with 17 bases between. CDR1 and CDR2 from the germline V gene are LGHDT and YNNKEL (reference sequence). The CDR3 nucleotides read TGTGCCAGCAGCGTCGACACAGGCCGAGCCTATGGCTACACCTTC. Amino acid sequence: CASSVDTGRAYGYTF.

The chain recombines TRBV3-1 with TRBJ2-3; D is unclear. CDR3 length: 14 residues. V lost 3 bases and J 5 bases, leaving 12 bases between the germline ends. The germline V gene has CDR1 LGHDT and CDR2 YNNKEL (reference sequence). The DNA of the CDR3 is TGTGCCAGCAGCCACAATCGGTTTGGAGATACGCAGTATTTT. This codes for CASSHNRFGDTQYF.

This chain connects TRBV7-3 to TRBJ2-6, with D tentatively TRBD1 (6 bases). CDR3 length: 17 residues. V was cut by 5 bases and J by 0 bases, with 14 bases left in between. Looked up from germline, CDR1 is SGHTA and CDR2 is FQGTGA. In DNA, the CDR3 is TGTGCCAGCAGCCCGCACACAGGGCGCTCTGGGGCCAACGTCCTGACTTTC. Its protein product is CASSPHTGRSGANVLTF. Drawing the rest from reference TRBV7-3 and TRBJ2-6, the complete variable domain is GAGVSQTPSNKVTEKGKYVELRCDPISGHTALYWYRQSLGQGPEFLIYFQGTGAADDSGLPNDRFFAVRPEGSVSTLKIQRTERGDSAVYLCASSPHTGRSGANVLTFGAGSRLTVL.

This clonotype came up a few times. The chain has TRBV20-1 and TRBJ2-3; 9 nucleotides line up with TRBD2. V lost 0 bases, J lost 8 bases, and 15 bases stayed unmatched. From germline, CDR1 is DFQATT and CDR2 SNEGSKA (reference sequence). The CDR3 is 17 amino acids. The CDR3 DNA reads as TGCAGTGCTAGAGACCCTGGGCTAGCGGGAAACAGTGGTACGCAGTATTTT. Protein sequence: CSARDPGLAGNSGTQYF.

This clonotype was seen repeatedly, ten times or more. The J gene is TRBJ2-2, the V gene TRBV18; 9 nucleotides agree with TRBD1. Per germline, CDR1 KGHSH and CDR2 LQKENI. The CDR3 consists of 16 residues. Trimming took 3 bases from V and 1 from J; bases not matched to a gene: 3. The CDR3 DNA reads TGTGCCAGCTCACCCCGGACAGGGGAGAACACCGGGGAGCTGTTTTTT. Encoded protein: CASSPRTGENTGELFF.

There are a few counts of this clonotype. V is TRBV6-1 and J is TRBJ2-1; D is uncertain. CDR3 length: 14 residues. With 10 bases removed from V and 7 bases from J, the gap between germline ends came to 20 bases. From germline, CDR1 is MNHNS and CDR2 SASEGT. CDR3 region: CATDFMSAENEQFF. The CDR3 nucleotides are TGTGCCACCGATTTCATGTCGGCCGAGAATGAGCAGTTCTTC.

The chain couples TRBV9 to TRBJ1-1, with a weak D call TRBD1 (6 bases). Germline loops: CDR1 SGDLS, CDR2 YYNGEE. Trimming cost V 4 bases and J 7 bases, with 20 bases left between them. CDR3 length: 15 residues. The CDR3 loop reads CASSLDPRDNVEAFF. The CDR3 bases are TGTGCCAGCAGCCTCGACCCCCGGGACAATGTTGAAGCTTTCTTT.

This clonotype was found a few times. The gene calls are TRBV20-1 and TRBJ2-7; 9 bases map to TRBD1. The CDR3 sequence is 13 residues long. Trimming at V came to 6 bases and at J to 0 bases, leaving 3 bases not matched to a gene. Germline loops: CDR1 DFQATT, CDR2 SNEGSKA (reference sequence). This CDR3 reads CSAETGGSYEQYF. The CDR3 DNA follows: TGCAGTGCCGAGACAGGGGGCTCCTACGAGCAGTACTTC.

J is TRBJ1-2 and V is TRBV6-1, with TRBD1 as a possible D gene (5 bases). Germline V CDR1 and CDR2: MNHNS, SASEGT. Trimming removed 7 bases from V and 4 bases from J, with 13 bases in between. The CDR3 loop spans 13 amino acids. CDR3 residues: CASKTAGLYGYTF. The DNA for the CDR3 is TGTGCCAGCAAAACGGCGGGGCTCTATGGCTACACCTTC.

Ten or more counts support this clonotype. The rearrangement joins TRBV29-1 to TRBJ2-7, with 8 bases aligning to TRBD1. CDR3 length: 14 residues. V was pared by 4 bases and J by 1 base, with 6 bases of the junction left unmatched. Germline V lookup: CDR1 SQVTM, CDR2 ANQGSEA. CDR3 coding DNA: TGCAGCGTTGTACCAGGGGGCTTATCCTACGAGCAGTACTTC. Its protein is CSVVPGGLSYEQYF.

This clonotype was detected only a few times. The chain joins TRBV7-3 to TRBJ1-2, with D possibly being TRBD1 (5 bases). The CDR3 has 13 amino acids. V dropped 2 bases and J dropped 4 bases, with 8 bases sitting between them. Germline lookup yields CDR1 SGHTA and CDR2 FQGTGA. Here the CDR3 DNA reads TGTGCCAGCAGCTTACAGGGTGGCTATGGCTACACCTTC. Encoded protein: CASSLQGGYGYTF.

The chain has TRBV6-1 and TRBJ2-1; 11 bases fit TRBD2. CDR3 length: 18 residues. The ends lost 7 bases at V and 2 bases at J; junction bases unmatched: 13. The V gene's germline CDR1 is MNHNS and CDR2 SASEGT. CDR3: CASTLRWLAGGPYNEQFF. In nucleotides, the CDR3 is TGTGCCAGCACCTTACGCTGGCTAGCGGGAGGTCCCTACAATGAGCAGTTCTTC.

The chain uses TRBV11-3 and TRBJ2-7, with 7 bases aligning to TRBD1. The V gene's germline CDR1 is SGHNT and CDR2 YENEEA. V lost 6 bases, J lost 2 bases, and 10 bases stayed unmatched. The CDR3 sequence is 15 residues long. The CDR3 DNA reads TGTGCCAGCAGAAAAGGGGGCGCGGAAACCTACGAGCAGTACTTC. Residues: CASRKGGAETYEQYF.

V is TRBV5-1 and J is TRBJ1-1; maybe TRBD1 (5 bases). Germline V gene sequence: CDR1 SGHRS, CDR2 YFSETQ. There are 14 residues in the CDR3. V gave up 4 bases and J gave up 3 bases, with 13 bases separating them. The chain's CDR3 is CASSRGHGDTEAFF. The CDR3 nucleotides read TGCGCCAGCAGCCGCGGACACGGTGACACTGAAGCTTTCTTT.

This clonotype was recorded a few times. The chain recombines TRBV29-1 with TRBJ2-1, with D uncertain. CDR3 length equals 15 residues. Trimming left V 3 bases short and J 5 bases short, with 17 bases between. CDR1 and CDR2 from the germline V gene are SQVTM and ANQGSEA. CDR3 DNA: TGCAGCGTTGAGGGGTATGTAGTTTCCCACAATGAGCAGTTCTTC. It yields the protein CSVEGYVVSHNEQFF.

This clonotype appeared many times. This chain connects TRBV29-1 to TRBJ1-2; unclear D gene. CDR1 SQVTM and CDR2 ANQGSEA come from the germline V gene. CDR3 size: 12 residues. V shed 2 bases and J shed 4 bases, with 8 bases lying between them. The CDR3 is CSVEPLGYGYTF. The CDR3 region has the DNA TGCAGCGTTGAACCTCTTGGCTATGGCTACACCTTC.

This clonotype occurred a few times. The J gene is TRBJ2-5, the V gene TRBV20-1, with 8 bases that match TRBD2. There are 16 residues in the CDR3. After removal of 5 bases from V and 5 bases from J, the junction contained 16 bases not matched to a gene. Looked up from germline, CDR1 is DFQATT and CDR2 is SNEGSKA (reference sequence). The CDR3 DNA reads TGCAGTGCTCAACACACGGGGGGGCAGGGAGTGGAGACCCAGTACTTC. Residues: CSAQHTGGQGVETQYF.

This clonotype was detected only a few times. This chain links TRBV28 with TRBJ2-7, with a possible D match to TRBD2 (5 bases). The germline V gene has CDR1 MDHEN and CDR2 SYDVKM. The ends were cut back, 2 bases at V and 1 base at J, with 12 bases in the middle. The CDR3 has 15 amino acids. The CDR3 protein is CASSLTLRGSYEQYF. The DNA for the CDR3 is TGTGCCAGCAGTTTAACTCTCCGCGGGTCCTACGAGCAGTACTTC. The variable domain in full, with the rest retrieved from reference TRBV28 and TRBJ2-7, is DVKVTQSSRYLVKRTGEKVFLECVQDMDHENMFWYRQDPGLGLRLIYFSYDVKMKEKGDIPEGYSVSREKKERFSLILESASTNQTSMYLCASSLTLRGSYEQYFGPGTRLTVT.

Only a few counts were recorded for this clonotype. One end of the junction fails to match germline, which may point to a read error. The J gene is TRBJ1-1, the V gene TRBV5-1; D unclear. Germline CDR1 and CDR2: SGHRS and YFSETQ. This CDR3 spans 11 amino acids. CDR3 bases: TGCGCCAGCAGTCAAGCCGGGAGTTCGACCTTT. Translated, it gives CASSQAGSSTF.